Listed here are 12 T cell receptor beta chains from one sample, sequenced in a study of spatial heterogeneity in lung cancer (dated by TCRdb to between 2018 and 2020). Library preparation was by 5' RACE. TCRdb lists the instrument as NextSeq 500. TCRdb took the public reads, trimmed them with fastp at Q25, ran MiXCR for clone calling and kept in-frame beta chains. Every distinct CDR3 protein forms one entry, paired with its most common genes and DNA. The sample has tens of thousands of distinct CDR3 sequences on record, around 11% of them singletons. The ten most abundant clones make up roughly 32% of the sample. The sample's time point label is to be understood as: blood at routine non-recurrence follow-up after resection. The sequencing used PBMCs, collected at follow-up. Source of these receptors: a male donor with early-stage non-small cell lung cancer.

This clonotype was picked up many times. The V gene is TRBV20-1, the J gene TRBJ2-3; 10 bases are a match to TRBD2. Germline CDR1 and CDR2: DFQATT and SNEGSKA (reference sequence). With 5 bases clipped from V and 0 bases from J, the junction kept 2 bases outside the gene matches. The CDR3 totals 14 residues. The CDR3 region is CSALAGGSTDTQYF. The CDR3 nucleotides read TGCAGTGCTTTAGCGGGGGGCAGCACAGATACGCAGTATTTT.

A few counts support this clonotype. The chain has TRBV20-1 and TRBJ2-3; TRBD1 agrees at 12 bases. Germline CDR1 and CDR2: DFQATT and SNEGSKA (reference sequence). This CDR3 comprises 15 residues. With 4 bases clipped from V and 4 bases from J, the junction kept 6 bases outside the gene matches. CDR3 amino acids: CSAILRDRGPDTQYF. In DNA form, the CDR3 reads TGCAGTGCTATTCTCCGGGACAGGGGGCCAGATACGCAGTATTTT.

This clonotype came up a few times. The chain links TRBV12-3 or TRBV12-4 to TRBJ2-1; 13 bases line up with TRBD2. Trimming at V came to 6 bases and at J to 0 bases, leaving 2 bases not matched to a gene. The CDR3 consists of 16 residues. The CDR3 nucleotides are TGTGCCAGCAGACTAGCGGGAGGGAGCTCCTACAATGAGCAGTTCTTC. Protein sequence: CASRLAGGSSYNEQFF.

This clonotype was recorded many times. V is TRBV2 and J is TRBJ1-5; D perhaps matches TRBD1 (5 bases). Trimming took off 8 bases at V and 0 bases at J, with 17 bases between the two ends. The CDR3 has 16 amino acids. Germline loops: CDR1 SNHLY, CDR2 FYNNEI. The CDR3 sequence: CASLSGGADSNQPQHF. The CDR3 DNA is TGTGCCAGCCTAAGCGGCGGGGCAGATAGCAATCAGCCCCAGCATTTT.

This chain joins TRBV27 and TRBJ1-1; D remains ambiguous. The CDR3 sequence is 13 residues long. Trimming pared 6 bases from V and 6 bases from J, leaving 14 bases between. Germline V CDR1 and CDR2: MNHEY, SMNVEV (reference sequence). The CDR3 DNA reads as TGTGCCAGCAGGAATTCCGCGTCGCCTGAAGCTTTCTTT. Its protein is CASRNSASPEAFF.

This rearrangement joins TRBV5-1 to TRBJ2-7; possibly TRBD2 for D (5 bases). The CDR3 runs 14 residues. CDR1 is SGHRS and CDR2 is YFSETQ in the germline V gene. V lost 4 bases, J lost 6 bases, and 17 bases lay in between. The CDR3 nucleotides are TGCGCCAGCAGCAGCGGAGGCCAGCTCTTCGAGCAGTACTTC. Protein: CASSSGGQLFEQYF.

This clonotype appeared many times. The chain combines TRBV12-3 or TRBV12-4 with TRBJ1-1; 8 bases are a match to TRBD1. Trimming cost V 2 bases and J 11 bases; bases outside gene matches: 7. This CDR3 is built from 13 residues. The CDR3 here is CASSLRARGHAFF. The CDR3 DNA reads TGTGCCAGCAGTTTAAGGGCCAGGGGGCATGCTTTCTTT.

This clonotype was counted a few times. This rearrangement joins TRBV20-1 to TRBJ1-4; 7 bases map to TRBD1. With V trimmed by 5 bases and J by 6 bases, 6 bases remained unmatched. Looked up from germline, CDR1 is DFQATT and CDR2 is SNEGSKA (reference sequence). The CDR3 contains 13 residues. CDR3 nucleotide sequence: TGCAGTGCTCCTTCGACAGGGTATGAAAAACTGTTTTTT. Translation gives CSAPSTGYEKLFF.

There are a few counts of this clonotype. The CDR3 region has the DNA TGTGCCAGCAGTATGACAGGGATTTATCGTGAGCAGTTCTTC. This sequence encodes CASSMTGIYREQFF. The genes are TRBV5-6 and TRBJ2-1; 7 bases are a match to TRBD1. CDR1 is SGHDT and CDR2 is YYEEEE in the germline V gene. The CDR3 is made up of 14 amino acids. With V trimmed by 5 bases and J by 9 bases, 11 bases remained unmatched. The full variable domain, completed using reference TRBV5-6 and TRBJ2-1, is DAGVTQSPTHLIKTRGQQVTLRCSPKSGHDTVSWYQQALGQGPQFIFQYYEEEERQRGNFPDRFSGHQFPNYSSELNVNALLLGDSALYLCASSMTGIYREQFFGPGTRLTVL.

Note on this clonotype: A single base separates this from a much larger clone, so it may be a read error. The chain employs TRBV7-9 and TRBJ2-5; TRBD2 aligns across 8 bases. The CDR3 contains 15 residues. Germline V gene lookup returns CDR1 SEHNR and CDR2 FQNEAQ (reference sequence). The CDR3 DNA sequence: TGTGCCAACAGCTTAAAGCGGGAGATTCAAGAGACCCAGTACTTC. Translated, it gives CANSLKREIQETQYF.

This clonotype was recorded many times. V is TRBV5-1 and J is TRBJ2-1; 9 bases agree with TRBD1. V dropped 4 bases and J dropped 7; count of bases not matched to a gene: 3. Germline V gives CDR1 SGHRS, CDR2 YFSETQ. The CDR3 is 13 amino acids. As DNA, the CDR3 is TGCGCCAGCAGCCCAGGACAGGGGAATGAGCAGTTCTTC. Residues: CASSPGQGNEQFF.

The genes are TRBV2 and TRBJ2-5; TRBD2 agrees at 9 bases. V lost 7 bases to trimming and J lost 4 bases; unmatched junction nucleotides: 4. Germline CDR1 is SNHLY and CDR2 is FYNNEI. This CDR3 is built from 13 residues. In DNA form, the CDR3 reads TGTGCCAGCATCATAGCGGGAGCAGAGACCCAGTACTTC. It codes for CASIIAGAETQYF. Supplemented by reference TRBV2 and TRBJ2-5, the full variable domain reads EPEVTQTPSHQVTQMGQEVILRCVPISNHLYFYWYRQILGQKVEFLVSFYNNEISEKSEIFDDQFSVERPDGSNFTLKIRSTKLEDSAMYFCASIIAGAETQYFGPGTRLLVL.